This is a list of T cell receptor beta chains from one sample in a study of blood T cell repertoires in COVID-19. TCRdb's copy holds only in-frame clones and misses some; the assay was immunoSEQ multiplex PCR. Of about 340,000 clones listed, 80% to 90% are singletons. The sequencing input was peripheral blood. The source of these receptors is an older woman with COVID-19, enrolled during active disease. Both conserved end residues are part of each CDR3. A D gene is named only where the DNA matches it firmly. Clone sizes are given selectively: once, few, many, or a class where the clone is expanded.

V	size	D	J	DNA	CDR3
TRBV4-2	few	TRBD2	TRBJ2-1	TGTGCCAGCAGCCGATTGCGGGGGGGCGCCTACAATGAGCAGTTCTTC	CASSRLRGGAYNEQFF
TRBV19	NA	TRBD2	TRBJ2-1	TGTGCCAGTAGTGGGACTAGCGGACAGAGCTCCTACAATGAGCAGTTCTTC	CASSGTSGQSSYNEQFF
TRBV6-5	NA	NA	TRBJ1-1	TGTGCCAGCGCCGGTAGGGGGTCCACTGAAGCTTTCTTT	CASAGRGSTEAFF
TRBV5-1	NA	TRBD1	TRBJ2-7	TGCGCCAGCAGCTTCATACAGGGGGCGGAAGAGCAGTACTTC	CASSFIQGAEEQYF
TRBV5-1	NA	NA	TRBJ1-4	TGCGCCAGCAGCTTGGTGGGATCGGGGAAAAACGAAAAACTGTTTTTT	CASSLVGSGKNEKLFF
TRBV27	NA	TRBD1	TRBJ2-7	TGTGCCAGCAGTTTATTAGGGACAGCGACATCCTACGAGCAGTACTTC	CASSLLGTATSYEQYF
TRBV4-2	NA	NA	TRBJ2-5	TGTGCCAGCAGCCAACCTCCGGGCCGACAGCAAGAGACCCAGTACTTC	CASSQPPGRQQETQYF
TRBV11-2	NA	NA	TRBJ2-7	TGTGCCAGCAGCATAGGGCTCTCTTTCGAGCAGTACTTC	CASSIGLSFEQYF
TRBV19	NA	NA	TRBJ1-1	TGTGCCAGTAGTCCCTCGGGGACTGAAGCTTTCTTT	CASSPSGTEAFF
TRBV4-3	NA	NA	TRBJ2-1	TGCGCCAGCAGCCATGGCGGGTACTACAATGAGCAGTTCTTC	CASSHGGYYNEQFF
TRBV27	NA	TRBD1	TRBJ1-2	TGTGCCAGCAGTGCGGACAGGGTCCGGTATGGCTACACCTTC	CASSADRVRYGYTF
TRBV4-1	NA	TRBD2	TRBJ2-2	TGCGCCAGCAGCCCCGGACTAGCGGGGGCTTTCGGAAGGCGCACCGGGGAGCTGTTTTTT	CASSPGLAGAFGRRTGELFF
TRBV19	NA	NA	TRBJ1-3	TGTGCCAGTAGTCCCCTCATCGGGAACGGAAACACCATATATTTT	CASSPLIGNGNTIYF
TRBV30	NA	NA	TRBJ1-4	TGTGCCTGGAGTCCACTAGGCAATGCGGGCGGGAAACTGTTTTTT	CAWSPLGNAGGKLFF
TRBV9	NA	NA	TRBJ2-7	TGTGCCAGCAGCGGGGGGGACTTAACCTACGAGCAGTACTTC	CASSGGDLTYEQYF
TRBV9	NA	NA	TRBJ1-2	TGTGCCAGCAGCGTAGCTAGCTATGGCTACACCTTC	CASSVASYGYTF
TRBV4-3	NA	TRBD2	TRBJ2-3	TGCGCCAGCAGCCAAGGACCCCACCAAATAGCGGGGGCCGGTAGGACAGATACGCAGTATTTT	CASSQGPHQIAGAGRTDTQYF
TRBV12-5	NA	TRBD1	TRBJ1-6	TGTGCTAGTGGTAATACAGGGGGCTTAAGCTCCTATAATTCACCCCTCCACTTT	CASGNTGGLSSYNSPLHF
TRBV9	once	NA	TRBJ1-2	TGTGCCAGCAGCGTAGTAACGGGGAATGGCTACACCTTC	CASSVVTGNGYTF
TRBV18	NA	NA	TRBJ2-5	TGTGCCAGCTCACCAACAGGGTGGTTAAAGACCCAGTACTTC	CASSPTGWLKTQYF
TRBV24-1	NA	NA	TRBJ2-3	TGTGCCACCATGGGGGCTGCTACAGATACGCAGTATTTT	CATMGAATDTQYF
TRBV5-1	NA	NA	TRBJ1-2	TGCGCCAGCAGCTTGGAGGTTCTAACTACCTATGGCTACACCTTC	CASSLEVLTTYGYTF
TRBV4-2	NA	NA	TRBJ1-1	TGTGCCAGCAGCCCGCGGCTAGTCCGAGACACTGAAGCTTTCTTT	CASSPRLVRDTEAFF
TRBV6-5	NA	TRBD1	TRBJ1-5	TGTGCCAGCAGTATCGGACAGGGCGGTCAGCCCCAGCATTTT	CASSIGQGGQPQHF
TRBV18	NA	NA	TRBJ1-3	TGTGCCAGCTCACCTACCTCCGACAGCTCTGGAAACACCATATATTTT	CASSPTSDSSGNTIYF
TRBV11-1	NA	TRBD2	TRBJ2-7	TGTGCCAGCAGCTTAGAGGCAGGGAGGGACGAGCAGTACTTC	CASSLEAGRDEQYF
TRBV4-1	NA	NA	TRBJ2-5	TGCGCCAGCAGCCGGGATAGGGGCGTGGCGGAGACCCAGTACTTC	CASSRDRGVAETQYF
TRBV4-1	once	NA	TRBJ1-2	TGCGCCAGCAGTCCCGTCTCAGGGGCGACCCTCCATGGCTACACCTTC	CASSPVSGATLHGYTF
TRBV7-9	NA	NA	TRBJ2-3	TGTGCCAGCAGCACGACTATCCTGAGCACAGATACGCAGTATTTT	CASSTTILSTDTQYF
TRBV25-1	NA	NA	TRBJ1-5	TGTGCCAGCAGTGAGCAGGGGCATCAGCCCCAGCATTTT	CASSEQGHQPQHF
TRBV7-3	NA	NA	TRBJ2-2	TGTGCCAGCAGCCCTAGTGGAGCCGGGGAGCTGTTTTTT	CASSPSGAGELFF
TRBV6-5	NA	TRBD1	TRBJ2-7	TGTGCCAGCAGTTCCCCGACAGGGGAGTACTACTACGAGCAGTACTTC	CASSSPTGEYYYEQYF
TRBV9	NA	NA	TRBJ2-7	TGTGCCAGCGGCGATCTCTCCTACGAGCAGTACTTC	CASGDLSYEQYF
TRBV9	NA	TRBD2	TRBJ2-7	TGTGCCAGCAGCGCGACTAGCGGGGGGCCATTAGGAAGTCAGTACTTC	CASSATSGGPLGSQYF
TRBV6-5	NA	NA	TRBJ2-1	TGTGCCAGCAGCGCCGCCGGGAGATTGTATAATGAGCAGTTCTTC	CASSAAGRLYNEQFF
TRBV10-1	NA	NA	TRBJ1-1	TGCGCCAGCAGTGAGAATGCCGGAGTTGAAGCTTTCTTT	CASSENAGVEAFF
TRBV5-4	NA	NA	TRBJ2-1	TGTGCCAGCAGCTCCCTCGGGACTTGGGTCGATGAGCAGTTCTTC	CASSSLGTWVDEQFF
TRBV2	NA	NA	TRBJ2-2	TGTGCCAGCACTAACCTGCGGGGCACGAACACCGGGGAGCTGTTTTTT	CASTNLRGTNTGELFF
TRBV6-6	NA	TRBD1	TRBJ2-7	TGTGCCAGCAGTTACCCCCCACAGGGGGCCTACGAGCAGTACTTC	CASSYPPQGAYEQYF
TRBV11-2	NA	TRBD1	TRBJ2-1	TGTGCCAGCAGCTTCGGACAGGGGCCCCTAGGGTTCTTC	CASSFGQGPLGFF
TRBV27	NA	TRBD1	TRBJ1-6	TGTGCCAGCAGGGAGGGGGCCAATTCACCCCTCCACTTT	CASREGANSPLHF
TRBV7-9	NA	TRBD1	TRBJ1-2	TGTGCCAGCAGCACGCCGACAGGGGCCAACTATGGCTACACCTTC	CASSTPTGANYGYTF
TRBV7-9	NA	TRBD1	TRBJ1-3	TGTGCCAGCAGCCCCACAGGGGGCTCCGGAAACACCATATATTTT	CASSPTGGSGNTIYF
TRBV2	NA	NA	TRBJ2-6	TGTGCCAGCACTCTGACAGGAGGTGGGGCCAACGTCCTGACTTTC	CASTLTGGGANVLTF
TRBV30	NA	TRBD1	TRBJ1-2	TGTGCCTGGAGTGTACGGAGACAGGGCTATGGCTACACCTTC	CAWSVRRQGYGYTF
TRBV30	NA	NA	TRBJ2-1	TGTGCCTGGACAGCGTTTTCCTACAATGAGCAGTTCTTC	CAWTAFSYNEQFF
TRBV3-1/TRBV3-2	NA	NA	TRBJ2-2	TGTGCCAGCAGCCAAGTAGAGCCCGGGGAGCTGTTTTTT	CASSQVEPGELFF
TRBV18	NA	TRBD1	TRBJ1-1	TGTGCCAGCTCACCTGAAACAGGGGGCGCTGAAGCTTTCTTT	CASSPETGGAEAFF
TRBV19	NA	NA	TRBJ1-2	TGTGCCAGTAGCAACTATCTTCGTGACAGGACCTCTACCTTC	CASSNYLRDRTSTF
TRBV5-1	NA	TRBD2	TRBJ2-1	TGCGCCAGCAGCTTAACTAGCGGTGACTACAATGAGCAGTTCTTC	CASSLTSGDYNEQFF
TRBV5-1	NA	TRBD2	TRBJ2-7	TGCGCCAGCAGTCCAGGCGGGGGGCTATACGAGCAGTACTTC	CASSPGGGLYEQYF
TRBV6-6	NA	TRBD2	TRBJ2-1	TGTGCCAGCAGCCCCCATAGCGGGGGGGGCGAGCAGTTCTTC	CASSPHSGGGEQFF
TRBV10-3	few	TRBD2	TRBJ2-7	TGTGCCATCAGTGGGGAGGGAGGGTCCGTCTACGAGCAGTACTTC	CAISGEGGSVYEQYF
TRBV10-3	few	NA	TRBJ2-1	TGTGCCATCAGTGAGCCGGGTGAGCAGTTCTTC	CAISEPGEQFF
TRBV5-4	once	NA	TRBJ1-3	TGTGCCAGCAGCTTGGGTTTGGGGGGATCTGGAAACACCATATATTTT	CASSLGLGGSGNTIYF